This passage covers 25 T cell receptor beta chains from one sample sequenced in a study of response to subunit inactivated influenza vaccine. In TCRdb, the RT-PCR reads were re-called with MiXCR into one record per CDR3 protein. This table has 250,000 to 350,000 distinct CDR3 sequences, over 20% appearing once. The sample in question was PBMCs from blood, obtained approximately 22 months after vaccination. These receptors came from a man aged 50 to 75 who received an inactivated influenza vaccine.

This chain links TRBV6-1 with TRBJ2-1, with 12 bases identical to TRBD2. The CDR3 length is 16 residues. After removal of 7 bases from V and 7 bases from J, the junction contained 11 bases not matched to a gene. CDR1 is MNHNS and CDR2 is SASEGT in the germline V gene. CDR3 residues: CASTPRAGTSGNEQFF. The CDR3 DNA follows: TGTGCCAGCACACCCCGGGCCGGGACTAGCGGGAATGAGCAGTTCTTC.

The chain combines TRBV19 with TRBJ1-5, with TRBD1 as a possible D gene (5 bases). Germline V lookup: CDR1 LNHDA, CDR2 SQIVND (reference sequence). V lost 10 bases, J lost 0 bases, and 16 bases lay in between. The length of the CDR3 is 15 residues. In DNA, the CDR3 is TGTGCCACTTCGACAGTATCTTATAGCAATCAGCCCCAGCATTTT. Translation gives CATSTVSYSNQPQHF.

The CDR3 DNA sequence: TGCAGTGCTAAGGACCCGGGACAGAGGGGGGCCAGCTCCTACGAGCAGTACTTC. It yields the protein CSAKDPGQRGASSYEQYF. The chain combines TRBV20-1 with TRBJ2-7, with D maybe TRBD1 (7 bases). CDR1 DFQATT and CDR2 SNEGSKA come from the germline V gene (reference sequence). The V gene lost 4 bases and the J gene lost 0 bases, with 25 bases spanning the gap. This CDR3 region has 18 residues.

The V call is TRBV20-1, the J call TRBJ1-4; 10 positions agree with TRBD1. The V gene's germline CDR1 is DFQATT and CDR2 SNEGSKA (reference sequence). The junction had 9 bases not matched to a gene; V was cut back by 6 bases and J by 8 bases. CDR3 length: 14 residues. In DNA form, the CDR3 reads TGCAGTGCAAGGGACAGGGGACGGCGAGAAAAACTGTTTTTT. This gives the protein CSARDRGRREKLFF.

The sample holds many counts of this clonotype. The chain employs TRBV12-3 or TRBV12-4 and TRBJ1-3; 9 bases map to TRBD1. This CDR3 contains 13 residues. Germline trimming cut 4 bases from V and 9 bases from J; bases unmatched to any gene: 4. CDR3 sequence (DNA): TGTGCCAGCAGTTCCACAGGGGGCGCCACCATATATTTT. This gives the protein CASSSTGGATIYF.

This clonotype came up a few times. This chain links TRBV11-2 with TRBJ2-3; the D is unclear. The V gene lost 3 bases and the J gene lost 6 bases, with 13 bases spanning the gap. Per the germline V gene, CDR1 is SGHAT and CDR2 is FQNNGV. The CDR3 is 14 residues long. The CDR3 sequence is CASSFTAIADTQYF. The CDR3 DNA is TGTGCCAGCAGCTTTACGGCTATTGCGGATACGCAGTATTTT.

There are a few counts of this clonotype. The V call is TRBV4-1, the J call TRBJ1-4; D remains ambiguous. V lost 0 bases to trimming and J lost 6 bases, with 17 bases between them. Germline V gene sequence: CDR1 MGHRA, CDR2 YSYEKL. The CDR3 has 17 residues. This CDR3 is CASSQEASVGDHEKLFF. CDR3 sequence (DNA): TGCGCCAGCAGCCAAGAGGCGTCGGTAGGAGATCATGAAAAACTGTTTTTT.

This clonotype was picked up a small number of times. The CDR3 loop reads CASRWTSGSYNEQFF. CDR3 nucleotide sequence: TGTGCCAGCAGATGGACTAGCGGGAGCTACAATGAGCAGTTCTTC. The genes are TRBV6-2 or TRBV6-3 and TRBJ2-1, with 13 bases matching TRBD2. CDR1 and CDR2 from the germline V gene are MNHEY and SVGEGT. This CDR3 contains 15 residues. The ends lost 6 bases at V and 3 bases at J; junction bases unmatched: 2.

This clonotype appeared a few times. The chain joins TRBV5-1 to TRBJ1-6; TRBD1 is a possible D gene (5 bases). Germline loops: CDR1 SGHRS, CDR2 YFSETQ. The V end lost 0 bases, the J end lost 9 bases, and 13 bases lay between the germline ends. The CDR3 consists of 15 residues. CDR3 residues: CASSLDQGSGSPLHF. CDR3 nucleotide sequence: TGCGCCAGCAGCTTGGATCAGGGCTCTGGTTCACCCCTCCACTTT.

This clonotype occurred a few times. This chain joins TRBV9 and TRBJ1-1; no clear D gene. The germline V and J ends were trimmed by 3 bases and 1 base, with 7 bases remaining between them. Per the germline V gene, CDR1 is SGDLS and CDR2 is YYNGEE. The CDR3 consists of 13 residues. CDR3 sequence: CASSAVRNTEAFF. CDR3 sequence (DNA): TGTGCCAGCAGCGCGGTAAGGAACACTGAAGCTTTCTTT.

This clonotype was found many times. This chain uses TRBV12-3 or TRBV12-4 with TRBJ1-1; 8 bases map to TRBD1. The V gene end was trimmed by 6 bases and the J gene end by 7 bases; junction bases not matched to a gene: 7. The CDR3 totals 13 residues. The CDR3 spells CASRPGTGGEAFF. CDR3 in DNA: TGTGCCAGCAGACCCGGGACAGGCGGTGAAGCTTTCTTT.

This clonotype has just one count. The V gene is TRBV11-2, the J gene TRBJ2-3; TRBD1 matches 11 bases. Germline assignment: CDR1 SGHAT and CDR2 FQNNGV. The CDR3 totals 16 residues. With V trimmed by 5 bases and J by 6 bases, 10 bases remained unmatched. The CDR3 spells CASSLWTGGYPDTQYF. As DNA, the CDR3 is TGTGCCAGCAGCCTATGGACAGGGGGCTACCCCGATACGCAGTATTTT.

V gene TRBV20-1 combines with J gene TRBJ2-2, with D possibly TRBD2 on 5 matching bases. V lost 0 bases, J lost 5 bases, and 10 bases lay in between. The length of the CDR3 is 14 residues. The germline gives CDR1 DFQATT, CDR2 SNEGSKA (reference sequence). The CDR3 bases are TGCAGTGCTAGAGATTTACGGGGAACCGGGGAGCTGTTTTTT. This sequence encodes CSARDLRGTGELFF.

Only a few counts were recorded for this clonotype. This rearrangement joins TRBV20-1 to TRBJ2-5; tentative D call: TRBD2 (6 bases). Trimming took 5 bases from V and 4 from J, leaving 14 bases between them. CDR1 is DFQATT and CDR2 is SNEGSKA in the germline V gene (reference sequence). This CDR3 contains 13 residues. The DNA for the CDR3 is TGCAGTGCTCTACCGGTGGAGGGAGAGACCCAGTACTTC. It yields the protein CSALPVEGETQYF.

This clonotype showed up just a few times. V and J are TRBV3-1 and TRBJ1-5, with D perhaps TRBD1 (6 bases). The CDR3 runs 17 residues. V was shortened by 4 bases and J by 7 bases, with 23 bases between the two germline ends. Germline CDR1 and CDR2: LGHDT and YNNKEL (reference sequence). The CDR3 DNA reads TGTGCCAGCAGCCGGGGCAGGGGAGGAGGAACGGGGCAGCCCCAGCATTTT. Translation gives CASSRGRGGGTGQPQHF. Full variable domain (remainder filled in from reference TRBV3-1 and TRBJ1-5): DTAVSQTPKYLVTQMGNDKSIKCEQNLGHDTMYWYKQDSKKFLKIMFSYNNKELIINETVPNRFSPKSPDKAHLNLHINSLELGDSAVYFCASSRGRGGGTGQPQHFGDGTRLSIL.

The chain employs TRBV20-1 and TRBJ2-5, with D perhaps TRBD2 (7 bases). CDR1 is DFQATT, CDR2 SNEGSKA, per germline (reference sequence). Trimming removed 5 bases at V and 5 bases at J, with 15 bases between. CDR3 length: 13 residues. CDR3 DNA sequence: TGCAGTGCTGAGGGGGGAGGGACGGAGACCCAGTACTTC. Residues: CSAEGGGTETQYF.

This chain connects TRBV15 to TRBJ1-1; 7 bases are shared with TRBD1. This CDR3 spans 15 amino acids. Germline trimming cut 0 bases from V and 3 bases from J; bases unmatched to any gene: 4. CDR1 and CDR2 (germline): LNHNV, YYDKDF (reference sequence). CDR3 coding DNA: TGTGCCACCAGCAGAGACAGGGGGTTGTACACTGAAGCTTTCTTT. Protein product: CATSRDRGLYTEAFF. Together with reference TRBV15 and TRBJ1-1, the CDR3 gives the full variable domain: DAMVIQNPRYQVTQFGKPVTLSCSQTLNHNVMYWYQQKSSQAPKLLFHYYDKDFNNEADTPDNFQSRRPNTSFCFLDIRSPGLGDTAMYLCATSRDRGLYTEAFFGQGTRLTVV.

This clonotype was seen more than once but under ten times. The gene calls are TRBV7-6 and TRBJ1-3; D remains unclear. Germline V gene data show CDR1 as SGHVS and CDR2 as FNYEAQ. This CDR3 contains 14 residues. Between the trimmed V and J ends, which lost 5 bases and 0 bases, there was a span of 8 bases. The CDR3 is CASSRDRSGNTIYF. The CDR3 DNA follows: TGTGCCAGCAGCAGGGATCGCTCTGGAAACACCATATATTTT. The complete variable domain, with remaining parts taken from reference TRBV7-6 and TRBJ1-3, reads GAGVSQSPRYKVTKRGQDVALRCDPISGHVSLYWYRQALGQGPEFLTYFNYEAQQDKSGLPNDRFSAERPEGSISTLTIQRTEQRDSAMYRCASSRDRSGNTIYFGEGSWLTVV.

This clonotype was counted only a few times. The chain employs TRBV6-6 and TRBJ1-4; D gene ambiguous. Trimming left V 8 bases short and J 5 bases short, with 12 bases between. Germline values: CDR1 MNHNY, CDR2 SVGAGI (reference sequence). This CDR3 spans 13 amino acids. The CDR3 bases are TGTGCCAGCCGGTCAGGCCAAAATGAAAAACTGTTTTTT. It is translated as CASRSGQNEKLFF.

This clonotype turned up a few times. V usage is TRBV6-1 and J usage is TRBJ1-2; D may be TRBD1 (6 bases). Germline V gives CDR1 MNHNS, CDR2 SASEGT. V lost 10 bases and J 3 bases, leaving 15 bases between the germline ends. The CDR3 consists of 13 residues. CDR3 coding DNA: TGTGCCACCCGGACAGCAAATGACTATGGCTACACCTTC. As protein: CATRTANDYGYTF.

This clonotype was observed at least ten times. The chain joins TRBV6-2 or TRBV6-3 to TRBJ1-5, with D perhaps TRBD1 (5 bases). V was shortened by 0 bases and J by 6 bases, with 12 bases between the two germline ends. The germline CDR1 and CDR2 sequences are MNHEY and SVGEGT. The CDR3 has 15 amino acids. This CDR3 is CASSYSPGFGQPQHF. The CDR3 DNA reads TGTGCCAGCAGTTACTCACCAGGGTTCGGTCAGCCCCAGCATTTT.

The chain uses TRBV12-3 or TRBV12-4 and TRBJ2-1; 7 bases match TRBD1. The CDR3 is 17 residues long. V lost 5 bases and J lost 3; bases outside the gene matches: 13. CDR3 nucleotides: TGTGCCAGCAGTAGTCACAGGGGCAGCCCCCTCTACAATGAGCAGTTCTTC. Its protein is CASSSHRGSPLYNEQFF.

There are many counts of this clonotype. CDR3 DNA sequence: TGCGCCAGCAGCCAAGAGAGGTTCGAGACAGGGGTCTCTGGGGCCAACGTCCTGACTTTC. Amino acids: CASSQERFETGVSGANVLTF. The rearrangement joins TRBV4-3 to TRBJ2-6; 8 bases fit TRBD1. Trimming cost V 0 bases and J 0 bases; bases outside gene matches: 10. The CDR3 has 20 amino acids. Germline lookup yields CDR1 LGHNA and CDR2 YSLEER.

The DNA of the CDR3 is TGTGCCAGCAGCCCAGGGGGGGAGTACACAGATACGCAGTATTTT. It translates to CASSPGGEYTDTQYF. This chain connects TRBV9 to TRBJ2-3; D could derive from TRBD1 or TRBD2 (7 bases each). This CDR3 spans 15 amino acids. V lost 4 bases and J 2 bases, leaving 14 bases between the germline ends. The germline V gene encodes CDR1 SGDLS and CDR2 YYNGEE. Variable domain in full (rest from reference TRBV9 and TRBJ2-3): DSGVTQTPKHLITATGQRVTLRCSPRSGDLSVYWYQQSLDQGLQFLIQYYNGEERAKGNILERFSAQQFPDLHSELNLSSLELGDSALYFCASSPGGEYTDTQYFGPGTRLTVL.

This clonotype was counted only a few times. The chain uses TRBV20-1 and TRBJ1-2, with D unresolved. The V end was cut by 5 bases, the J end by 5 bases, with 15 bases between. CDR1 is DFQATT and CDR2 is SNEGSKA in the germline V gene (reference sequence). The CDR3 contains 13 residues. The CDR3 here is CSARAAGGYGYTF. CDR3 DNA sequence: TGCAGTGCTCGGGCGGCCGGTGGGTATGGCTACACCTTC.